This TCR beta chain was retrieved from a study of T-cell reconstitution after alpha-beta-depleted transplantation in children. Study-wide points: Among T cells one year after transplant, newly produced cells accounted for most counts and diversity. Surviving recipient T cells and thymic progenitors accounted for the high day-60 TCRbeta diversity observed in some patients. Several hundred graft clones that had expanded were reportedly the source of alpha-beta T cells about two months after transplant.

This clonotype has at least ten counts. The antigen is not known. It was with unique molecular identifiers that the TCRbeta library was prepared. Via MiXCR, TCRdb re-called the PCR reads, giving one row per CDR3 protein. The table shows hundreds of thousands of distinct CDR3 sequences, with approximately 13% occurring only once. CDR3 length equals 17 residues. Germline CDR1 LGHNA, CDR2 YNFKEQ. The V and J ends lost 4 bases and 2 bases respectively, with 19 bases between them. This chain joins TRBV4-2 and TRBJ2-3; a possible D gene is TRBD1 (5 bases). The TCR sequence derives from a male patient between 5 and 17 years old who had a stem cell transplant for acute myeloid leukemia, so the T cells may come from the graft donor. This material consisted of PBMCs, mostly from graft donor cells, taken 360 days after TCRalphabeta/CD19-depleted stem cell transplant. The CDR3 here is CASSRSTQGAATDTQYF. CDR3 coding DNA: TGTGCCAGCAGCCGGAGTACCCAAGGGGCAGCCACAGATACGCAGTATTTT.